These 14 T cell receptor beta chains originate from one sample sequenced in a study of T cell repertoires in cytomegalovirus infection. These TCRs' antigens remain unknown. MiXCR, run by TCRdb on the reads, gives a single entry per CDR3 protein. The table records around 800,000 distinct CDR3 sequences, 30% to 35% of them present only once. The source was cultured CD8+ T cells from PBMCs, collected from culture after CMV antigen stimulation. Receptors were obtained from a human donor in good health (CMV status not recorded). Some clones in this sample may be carry-over from other donors' samples.

There are many counts of this clonotype. The genes are TRBV7-2 and TRBJ2-7, with 8 bases identical to TRBD2. The V and J ends lost 5 bases and 1 base, in that order; junction bases with no gene match: 10. The V gene's germline CDR1 is SGHTA and CDR2 FQGNSA. The CDR3 runs 16 residues. CDR3 sequence: CASSDPNGGGSYEQYF. CDR3 coding DNA: TGTGCCAGCAGCGACCCTAACGGGGGGGGGTCCTACGAGCAGTACTTC.

The rearrangement links TRBV6-5 to TRBJ2-7, with TRBD1 matching 10 bases. V lost 2 bases, J lost 3 bases, and 7 bases stayed unmatched. The CDR3 is made up of 16 amino acids. Looked up from germline, CDR1 is MNHEY and CDR2 is SVGAGI. This chain's CDR3 is CASSYAGGQGFYEQYF. The CDR3 DNA is TGTGCCAGCAGTTACGCCGGGGGACAGGGGTTCTACGAGCAGTACTTC.

The chain couples TRBV19 to TRBJ2-1, with TRBD2 matching 10 bases. The V and J ends lost 7 bases and 6 bases, in that order; junction bases with no gene match: 6. The CDR3 runs 14 residues. The germline gives CDR1 LNHDA, CDR2 SQIVND (reference sequence). The CDR3 here is CASNERGGTNEQFF. The DNA of the CDR3 is TGTGCCAGTAACGAGCGGGGGGGCACCAATGAGCAGTTCTTC.

This chain joins TRBV18 and TRBJ1-4, with TRBD1 as a possible D gene (5 bases). V was shortened by 4 bases and J by 6 bases, with 18 bases between the two germline ends. The V gene's germline CDR1 is KGHSH and CDR2 LQKENI. The CDR3 length is 16 residues. The CDR3 region is CASSLQDGWRDEKLFF. CDR3 nucleotide sequence: TGTGCCAGCTCACTACAGGATGGTTGGCGGGATGAAAAACTGTTTTTT.

This chain connects TRBV7-4 to TRBJ1-3; 7 bases line up with TRBD1. Germline CDR1 is SGHVT and CDR2 is SQSDAQ. The CDR3 sequence is 17 residues long. Unmatched junction bases numbered 10, after V lost 2 bases and J lost 3 bases. In nucleotides, the CDR3 is TGTGCCAGCAGCTTATCTACAGGGGAGGGTGATGGAAACACCATATATTTT. This translates into CASSLSTGEGDGNTIYF.

This clonotype has a count of ten or more. Germline is not matched at one junction end, which may reflect a read error. The rearrangement links TRBV7-2 to TRBJ1-1, with 11 bases lining up with TRBD1. Germline V gives CDR1 SGHTA, CDR2 FQGNSA. The length of the CDR3 is 17 residues. The DNA for the CDR3 is TGTGCCAGCAGTTTAGGGCGGACAGGGGGCTCGAGCACTGAAGCTTTCTTT. The encoded protein is CASSLGRTGGSSTEAFF.

This clonotype was seen a handful of times. The junction shows a germline mismatch at one end, possibly a read error. The V call is TRBV7-7, the J call TRBJ2-1; 12 bases map to TRBD2. Germline-derived CDR1 and CDR2 are SSHAT and FNYEAQ (reference sequence). The CDR3 length is 15 residues. The CDR3 nucleotides read TGTGCTAGCAGCTCCTCTAGCGGGGGGGCCGATGAGCAGTTCTTC. Protein product: CASSSSSGGADEQFF.

The chain recombines TRBV5-5 with TRBJ2-2, with 8 nucleotides matching TRBD1. CDR1 is SGHKS and CDR2 is YYEKEE in the germline V gene (reference sequence). Losses at the gene ends were 2 bases for V and 4 bases for J; bases not matched to a gene: 7. The CDR3 extends over 16 amino acids. CDR3 DNA: TGTGCCAGCAGCTTTGGGACAGGAAGGTCCACCGGGGAGCTGTTTTTT. Translating gives CASSFGTGRSTGELFF. Variable domain in full (rest from reference TRBV5-5 and TRBJ2-2): DAGVTQSPTHLIKTRGQQVTLRCSPISGHKSVSWYQQVLGQGPQFIFQYYEKEERGRGNFPDRFSARQFPNYSSELNVNALLLGDSALYLCASSFGTGRSTGELFFGEGSRLTVL.

There are a few counts of this clonotype. The chain recombines TRBV6-5 with TRBJ2-6; D is unclear. The ends were cut back, 6 bases at V and 0 bases at J, with 9 bases in the middle. The germline CDR1 and CDR2 sequences are MNHEY and SVGAGI. CDR3 length: 15 residues. The CDR3 loop reads CASSSSHSGANVLTF. The CDR3 DNA is TGTGCCAGCAGCTCTTCTCACTCTGGGGCCAACGTCCTGACTTTC.

This chain joins TRBV27 and TRBJ2-1, with a tentative D call TRBD2 (5 bases). This CDR3 comprises 16 residues. CDR1 and CDR2 (germline): MNHEY, SMNVEV (reference sequence). Trimming took 4 bases from V and 3 from J, leaving 16 bases between them. Written as DNA, the CDR3 is TGTGCCAGCAGTTCCCCAGCAGCGGACCTCTACAATGAGCAGTTCTTC. As protein: CASSSPAADLYNEQFF.

In its sample, this clonotype was seen many times. The J gene is TRBJ2-2, the V gene TRBV11-2; 8 nucleotides match TRBD1. Losses at the gene ends were 4 bases for V and 4 bases for J; bases not matched to a gene: 8. Germline V lookup: CDR1 SGHAT, CDR2 FQNNGV. The CDR3 covers 16 residues. For the CDR3, the DNA is TGTGCCAGCAGCTCCCGGACAGGGAGGACCACCGGGGAGCTGTTTTTT. It encodes CASSSRTGRTTGELFF.

CDR3 nucleotides: TGTGCCAGCAGTGAGGAGACAGGGTATGGCGGGGAGCTGTTTTTT. Amino acid sequence: CASSEETGYGGELFF. The rearrangement joins TRBV6-1 to TRBJ2-2, with 7 positions matching TRBD1. CDR3 length: 15 amino acids. Germline CDR1 is MNHNS and CDR2 is SASEGT. J was trimmed by 7 bases and V by 3 bases; bases with no gene match: 8.

V gene TRBV19 combines with J gene TRBJ1-2; 7 positions match TRBD1. This CDR3 region has 14 residues. J lost 2 bases, V lost 4 bases, and 4 bases had no gene match. Germline V gives CDR1 LNHDA, CDR2 SQIVND (reference sequence). CDR3 loop: CASSSGGGNYGYTF. The CDR3 nucleotides are TGTGCCAGTAGTAGCGGAGGGGGCAACTATGGCTACACCTTC.

The J gene is TRBJ1-1, the V gene TRBV4-3, with TRBD1 matching 7 bases. The CDR3 contains 18 residues. The V gene end was trimmed by 1 base and the J gene end by 0 bases; junction bases not matched to a gene: 11. Germline-derived CDR1 and CDR2 are LGHNA and YSLEER. The CDR3 nucleotides are TGCGCCAGCAGCCAAGGGGACAGCACTATTCTTTTGAACACTGAAGCTTTCTTT. Protein sequence: CASSQGDSTILLNTEAFF.